Sequencing of this T cell receptor (beta chain) was carried out in a study of blood T cell repertoires in COVID-19. The overall study: Sources were T cells, B-cell-depleted T cells, or PBMCs; the material itself was cDNA or gDNA.

Original analysis: How many nucleated cells were present was estimated from reference gene primer amplification. The table came from immunoSEQ multiplex PCR; TCRdb's copy has only in-frame clones and leaves some out. That table supplies the V and J calls and clone size; D and trimming were determined from the DNA. The sample shows roughly 340,000 clones, around 91% of them seen only once. This clone was picked up a small number of times. Deletions cut 1 base from V and 1 base from J, with 7 bases between. Germline-derived CDR1 and CDR2 are SGHTA and FQGNSA. The CDR3 has 14 residues. The sample was peripheral blood. This receptor was obtained from a woman in her late teens or twenties who had recovered from COVID-19. The genes are TRBV7-2 and TRBJ1-1; no clear D. CDR3 residues: CASSLEHTNTEAFF. DNA of the CDR3: TGTGCCAGCAGCTTAGAACACACGAACACTGAAGCTTTCTTT. Based on the CDR3 plus reference TRBV7-2 and TRBJ1-1, the full variable domain is GAGVSQSPSNKVTEKGKDVELRCDPISGHTALYWYRQSLGQGLEFLIYFQGNSAPDKSGLPSDRFSAERTGGSVSTLTIQRTQQEDSAVYLCASSLEHTNTEAFFGQGTRLTVV.